These 21 T cell receptor beta chains were all obtained from the same sample, sequenced in a study of cytomegalovirus exposure and HLA in healthy donors. In the PCR, 60 Vbeta and 13 Jbeta primers were used. Generated by immunoSEQ multiplex PCR, the TCRdb table keeps only in-frame clones and is missing some. The sample lists 150,000 to 200,000 clones, 78% occurring once. The specimen was PBMCs. The source of these receptors is a young woman in good health and CMV-seropositive.

This clone showed up just a few times. The V call is TRBV7-2, the J call TRBJ2-2, with 8 positions matching TRBD2. The V and J ends lost 3 bases and 3 bases, in that order; junction bases with no gene match: 6. The CDR3 is 16 amino acids. Germline CDR1 reads SGHTA; CDR2 reads FQGNSA. The CDR3 is CASSFPGGADTGELFF. The CDR3, as DNA: TGTGCCAGCAGCTTTCCCGGGGGGGCGGACACCGGGGAGCTGTTTTTT.

The chain carries TRBV29-1 and TRBJ2-7, with 7 bases matching TRBD1. V was pared by 5 bases and J by 3 bases, with 10 bases of the junction left unmatched. Looked up from germline, CDR1 is SQVTM and CDR2 is ANQGSEA. The CDR3 contains 14 residues. The CDR3 region has the DNA TGCAGCGTTTTATTGGGCAGGGGGATCTACGAGCAGTACTTC. It yields the protein CSVLLGRGIYEQYF.

Only one count was recorded for this clone. CDR3 amino acids: CASSPGQATNEKLFF. The CDR3 DNA reads as TGTGCCAGCAGCCCGGGACAGGCAACTAATGAAAAACTGTTTTTT. This rearrangement joins TRBV5-4 to TRBJ1-4, with 8 bases identical to TRBD1. Germline V CDR1 and CDR2: SGHNT, YYREEE (reference sequence). The CDR3 runs to 15 residues. J lost 0 bases, V lost 4 bases, and 2 bases had no gene match.

The gene calls are TRBV29-1 and TRBJ2-2; D gene ambiguous. The CDR3 is 11 residues long. From germline, CDR1 is SQVTM and CDR2 ANQGSEA. The germline V and J ends were trimmed by 7 bases and 1 base, with 4 bases remaining between them. The CDR3 bases are TGCAGCGCCCTGAACACCGGGGAGCTGTTTTTT. It translates to CSALNTGELFF.

In its sample, this clone was seen once. The chain joins TRBV6-1 to TRBJ2-1; D uncertain. V lost 0 bases to trimming and J lost 2 bases, with 11 bases between them. This CDR3 comprises 16 residues. Germline V gene sequence: CDR1 MNHNS, CDR2 SASEGT. CDR3 sequence (DNA): TGTGCCAGCAGTGAAGCGGCAGGATGGACCTACAATGAGCAGTTCTTC. The encoded protein is CASSEAAGWTYNEQFF.

V is TRBV4-3 and J is TRBJ1-3; 7 nucleotides agree with TRBD1. CDR1 and CDR2 from the germline V gene are LGHNA and YSLEER. The CDR3 loop spans 15 amino acids. Trimming at V came to 2 bases and at J to 1 base, leaving 2 bases not matched to a gene. Here the CDR3 reads CASSQTTGSGNTIYF. As DNA, the CDR3 is TGCGCCAGCAGCCAAACGACAGGGTCTGGAAACACCATATATTTT.

The chain joins TRBV2 to TRBJ2-7; no clear D. There are 11 residues in the CDR3. Trimming removed 3 bases from V and 7 bases from J, with 7 bases in between. Germline lookup yields CDR1 SNHLY and CDR2 FYNNEI. The CDR3 reads CASSDFREQYF. In DNA, the CDR3 is TGTGCCAGCAGTGATTTCAGGGAGCAGTACTTC.

The genes are TRBV6-5 and TRBJ1-2; D may be TRBD1 (6 bases). V shed 5 bases and J shed 3 bases, with 13 bases lying between them. CDR3 length: 14 residues. Germline loops: CDR1 MNHEY, CDR2 SVGAGI. The CDR3 protein is CASSRQVLHYGYTF. CDR3 DNA: TGTGCCAGCAGTAGACAGGTTCTTCACTATGGCTACACCTTC.

The V call is TRBV14, the J call TRBJ2-7; no clear D gene. The V gene lost 4 bases and the J gene lost 6 bases, with 16 bases spanning the gap. Looked up from germline, CDR1 is SGHDN and CDR2 is FVKESK. The CDR3 has 14 residues. CDR3 region: CASSPGTALGEQYF. DNA for the CDR3: TGTGCCAGCAGCCCCGGAACAGCTTTGGGCGAGCAGTACTTC.

The chain combines TRBV7-6 with TRBJ2-5; a weak D match, TRBD2 (6 bases). V lost 0 bases and J lost 6, with 14 bases in between. CDR3 size: 15 residues. Germline loops: CDR1 SGHVS, CDR2 FNYEAQ. CDR3 DNA: TGTGCCAGCAGCTTAGCGGGGGGTCAAGGGAAGACCCAGTACTTC. It encodes CASSLAGGQGKTQYF.

The chain joins TRBV5-4 to TRBJ2-2; 13 bases align to TRBD2. Trimming cost V 0 bases and J 13 bases; bases outside gene matches: 3. From germline, CDR1 is SGHNT and CDR2 YYREEE (reference sequence). This CDR3 contains 14 residues. CDR3 residues: CASSLELAGGWLFF. In DNA form, the CDR3 reads TGTGCCAGCAGCTTGGAACTAGCGGGGGGGTGGCTGTTTTTT.

J is TRBJ1-1 and V is TRBV7-9, with TRBD1 as a possible D gene (6 bases). This CDR3 comprises 15 residues. Germline V gives CDR1 SEHNR, CDR2 FQNEAQ (reference sequence). Trimming left V 2 bases short and J 0 bases short, with 10 bases between. The CDR3: CASSLYGDMNTEAFF. The CDR3 DNA sequence: TGTGCCAGCAGCTTATATGGGGACATGAACACTGAAGCTTTCTTT.

The chain combines TRBV15 with TRBJ2-1, with D possibly being TRBD2 (7 bases). Per germline, CDR1 LNHNV and CDR2 YYDKDF (reference sequence). This CDR3 is 16 amino acids long. Trimming removed 0 bases at V and 3 bases at J, with 12 bases between. CDR3 in amino acids: CATSRDRGGGYNEQFF. The CDR3 bases are TGTGCCACCAGCAGAGATAGGGGAGGGGGCTACAATGAGCAGTTCTTC.

This clone was seen a few times. Here the CDR3 reads CAISELGQGQDTQYF. The CDR3 nucleotides read TGTGCCATCAGTGAGTTGGGACAGGGACAAGATACGCAGTATTTT. The chain uses TRBV10-3 and TRBJ2-3, with 9 nucleotides matching TRBD1. V trimming: 1 base; J trimming: 5 bases; junction bases outside the gene matches: 4. This CDR3 has 15 residues. CDR1 and CDR2 (germline): ENHRY, SYGVKD.

CDR3 in amino acids: CASSMDRGYEQYF. In nucleotides, the CDR3 is TGTGCCAGCAGTATGGACAGGGGGTACGAGCAGTACTTC. V usage is TRBV6-5 and J usage is TRBJ2-7; TRBD1 matches at 10 bases. The CDR3 loop spans 13 amino acids. V shed 5 bases, J shed 4 bases, and the junction held 2 bases outside the gene matches. Germline lookup yields CDR1 MNHEY and CDR2 SVGAGI.

The CDR3 DNA reads as TGTGCCAGCATTTCAGGGGGTCGAGGAGCTTTCTTT. It is translated as CASISGGRGAFF. This chain links TRBV6-1 with TRBJ1-1; 7 bases map to TRBD1. The CDR3 is 12 residues long. Unmatched junction bases numbered 9, after V lost 7 bases and J lost 10 bases. Germline lookup yields CDR1 MNHNS and CDR2 SASEGT.

This chain joins TRBV7-8 and TRBJ2-3; D perhaps matches TRBD2 (6 bases). This CDR3 is 17 amino acids long. The V and J ends lost 1 base and 1 base respectively, with 15 bases between them. CDR1 is SGHVS, CDR2 FQNEAQ, per germline. CDR3 region: CASSLDRDFLRTDTQYF. The CDR3 DNA is TGTGCCAGCAGCTTAGACCGGGACTTTCTACGCACAGATACGCAGTATTTT.

About this clone: Distinct nucleotide sequences in the sample also encode this CDR3. The chain recombines TRBV6-5 with TRBJ1-1, with 7 positions matching TRBD1. V was clipped by 0 bases and J by 4 bases; unmatched bases: 5. Germline V gene lookup returns CDR1 MNHEY and CDR2 SVGAGI. The CDR3 loop spans 15 amino acids. CDR3 loop: CASSYSISGGTEAFF. The CDR3 bases are TGTGCCAGCAGTTACTCGATTTCAGGGGGCACTGAAGCTTTCTTT.

CDR3 protein: CASSLSGGMNTGELFF. CDR3 nucleotide sequence: TGTGCCAGCAGCTTATCAGGGGGCATGAACACCGGGGAGCTGTTTTTT. V and J are TRBV7-3 and TRBJ2-2; TRBD1 matches 8 bases. Trimming at V came to 2 bases and at J to 1 base, leaving 3 bases not matched to a gene. This CDR3 is built from 16 residues. From germline, CDR1 is SGHTA and CDR2 FQGTGA. Complete variable domain (other parts from reference TRBV7-3 and TRBJ2-2): GAGVSQTPSNKVTEKGKYVELRCDPISGHTALYWYRQSLGQGPEFLIYFQGTGAADDSGLPNDRFFAVRPEGSVSTLKIQRTERGDSAVYLCASSLSGGMNTGELFFGEGSRLTVL.

This sequence joins TRBV6-4 and TRBJ2-1; 7 bases match TRBD2. Losses at the gene ends were 2 bases for V and 9 bases for J; bases not matched to a gene: 13. CDR1 is MRHNA, CDR2 SNTAGT, per germline. This CDR3 region has 16 residues. The CDR3 sequence is CASSDGFAGADREQFF. In DNA form, the CDR3 reads TGTGCCAGCAGTGACGGCTTTGCGGGAGCGGACCGTGAGCAGTTCTTC.

Only a few counts were recorded for this clone. The rearrangement joins TRBV9 to TRBJ2-3; D call uncertain. The CDR3 is made up of 13 amino acids. Germline V gene sequence: CDR1 SGDLS, CDR2 YYNGEE. The V end lost 0 bases, the J end lost 2 bases, and 4 bases lay between the germline ends. The chain's CDR3 is CASSVGHTDTQYF. The DNA of the CDR3 is TGTGCCAGCAGCGTAGGGCACACAGATACGCAGTATTTT.